The rows below give T cell receptor beta chains drawn from one sample of a study of Graves' ophthalmopathy and Graves' hyperthyroidism. TCRdb used MiXCR to reprocess the multiplex PCR reads, holding one entry per CDR3 protein. The data hold about 500,000 distinct CDR3 sequences, with less than 45% observed a single time. Sequenced input: peripheral blood or thyroid tissue (not recorded which). The receptor source for this set is an adult man with Graves' hyperthyroidism. Each CDR3 is given with its conserved first and last residue. A D gene is named only where the DNA matches it firmly. The listing skips clone size in some rows; elsewhere it reads once, few, many or a size class.

v_call	j_call	clone_size	cdr3_length	d_call	cdr3_aa	cdr3_nt
TRBV7-2	TRBJ1-5	-	15	-	CASSFGRGVNQPQHF	TGTGCCAGCAGCTTCGGTCGGGGGGTTAATCAGCCCCAGCATTTT
TRBV30	TRBJ1-6	-	13	-	CAWTGTNNSPLHF	TGTGCCTGGACCGGGACAAATAATTCACCCCTCCACTTT
TRBV6-1	TRBJ1-5	-	15	TRBD1	CASSRRTGGGQPQHF	TGTGCCAGCAGCAGAAGGACAGGGGGAGGGCAGCCCCAGCATTTT
TRBV9	TRBJ2-2	-	16	TRBD1	CASTSDRGLFTGELFF	TGTGCCAGTACCTCGGACAGGGGGCTTTTCACCGGGGAGCTGTTTTTT
TRBV24-1	TRBJ1-5	-	16	-	CATSASTPGAGQPQHF	TGTGCCACCAGTGCCAGCACGCCAGGGGCAGGTCAGCCCCAGCATTTT
TRBV7-8	TRBJ2-1	-	13	-	CASSRGRHNEQFF	TGTGCCAGCAGTCGTGGTAGACACAATGAGCAGTTCTTC
TRBV7-8	TRBJ1-6	many	18	-	CASSLVARAFSYNSPLHF	TGTGCCAGCAGCTTAGTTGCAAGGGCATTCTCCTATAATTCACCCCTCCACTTT
TRBV9	TRBJ2-3	few	16	-	CASSPAGQRNTDTQYF	TGTGCCAGCAGCCCGGCGGGACAGCGTAACACAGATACGCAGTATTTT
TRBV7-9	TRBJ2-2	-	13	-	CASSLVLQGELFF	TGTGCCAGCAGCTTAGTCTTACAGGGGGAGCTGTTTTTT
TRBV29-1	TRBJ1-1	-	13	TRBD1	CSGQGAMNTEAFF	TGCAGCGGACAGGGGGCCATGAACACTGAAGCTTTCTTT
TRBV10-2	TRBJ2-1	-	16	TRBD2	CASSVERGSSYNEQFF	TGCGCCAGCAGTGTTGAGCGGGGGAGCTCCTACAATGAGCAGTTCTTC
TRBV5-6	TRBJ1-6	many	17	-	CASSIDGTSSYNSPLHF	TGTGCCAGCAGCATCGACGGGACCAGCTCCTATAATTCACCCCTCCACTTT
TRBV7-2	TRBJ1-1	-	14	-	CASSLDAGVTEAFF	TGTGCCAGCAGCTTAGATGCGGGCGTCACTGAAGCTTTCTTT
TRBV29-1	TRBJ2-5	-	13	TRBD1	CSVVQGASETQYF	TGCAGCGTTGTTCAGGGGGCATCGGAGACCCAGTACTTC
TRBV29-1	TRBJ2-7	-	13	-	CSVVGTAYNEQYF	TGCAGCGTTGTTGGTACAGCTTACAATGAGCAGTACTTC
TRBV29-1	TRBJ2-1	-	14	TRBD2	CSVSSSGRRNEQFF	TGCAGCGTGTCCTCTAGCGGGAGGCGAAATGAGCAGTTCTTC
TRBV7-9	TRBJ2-7	-	12	TRBD1	CASSDNRGMQYF	TGTGCCAGCAGTGATAACAGGGGAATGCAGTACTTC
TRBV12-3/TRBV12-4	TRBJ2-2	few	16	TRBD1	CASSSGQGDLAGELFF	TGTGCCAGCAGCTCCGGACAGGGGGATTTGGCCGGGGAGCTGTTTTTT
TRBV6-2/TRBV6-3	TRBJ2-2	-	15	TRBD1	CASTLDRVRTGELFF	TGTGCCAGCACCCTCGACAGGGTCAGGACCGGGGAGCTGTTTTTT
TRBV3-1	TRBJ2-7	-	13	-	CASSSRQHYEQYF	TGTGCCAGCAGTTCCCGACAGCACTACGAGCAGTACTTC
TRBV19	TRBJ2-3	-	14	-	CASSISGVADTQYF	TGTGCCAGTAGTATCTCGGGAGTCGCAGATACGCAGTATTTT
TRBV7-9	TRBJ2-6	-	13	-	CASSLTGSNVLTF	TGTGCCAGCAGCTTAACAGGGTCCAACGTCCTGACTTTC
TRBV6-5	TRBJ2-2	-	14	TRBD1	CASPGQGTAGELFF	TGTGCCAGCCCGGGACAGGGGACCGCCGGGGAGCTGTTTTTT
TRBV5-4	TRBJ2-2	few	14	-	CASSLGLIAGELFF	TGTGCCAGCAGCTTAGGGCTTATCGCCGGGGAGCTGTTTTTT
TRBV10-3	TRBJ2-7	many	14	-	CAISDGTGPYEQYF	TGTGCCATCAGTGACGGGACTGGACCCTACGAGCAGTACTTC
TRBV10-3	TRBJ2-7	-	16	TRBD1	CAISESRGTGAYEQYF	TGTGCCATCAGTGAGTCGAGAGGGACAGGTGCCTACGAGCAGTACTTC